This entry features one TCR beta chain sequence. Its antigen is unknown. The sample belongs to a study of T cells expressing NK-cell markers. Study-level background: Seven of eight sequenced donors tested HCMV-seropositive; one tested seronegative.

TCRdb re-called the 5' RACE reads and catalogs CDR3 proteins one per entry, DNA excluded. The sample includes about 260,000 distinct CDR3 sequences. In germline, CDR1 is MNHEY, CDR2 SVGEGT. The CDR3 spans 14 residues. Findings and limits, study-wide: A few donors likewise had their CD3+CD56-NKG2C+ fraction led by these clonotypes.

The TCR sequence derives from a woman between 18 and 69 years old in good health. The rearrangement links TRBV6-2 or TRBV6-3 to TRBJ1-4. Sequencing was performed on blood T cells: a sorted CD56 or NKG2C T cell subset, CD4+ or CD8+ T cells, or bulk PBMC T cells (not recorded which). The chain's CDR3 is CASSYSVRYEKLFF.